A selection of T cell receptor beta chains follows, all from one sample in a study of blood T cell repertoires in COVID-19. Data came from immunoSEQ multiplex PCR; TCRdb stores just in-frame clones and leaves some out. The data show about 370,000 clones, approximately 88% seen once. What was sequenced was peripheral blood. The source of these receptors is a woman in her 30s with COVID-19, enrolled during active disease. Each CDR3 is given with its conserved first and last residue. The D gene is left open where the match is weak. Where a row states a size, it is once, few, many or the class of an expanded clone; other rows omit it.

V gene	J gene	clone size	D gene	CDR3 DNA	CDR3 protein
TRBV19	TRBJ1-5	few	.	TGTGCCAGTAGTATTTCGTTCGGGGGGGCAGATCAGCCCCAGCATTTT	CASSISFGGADQPQHF
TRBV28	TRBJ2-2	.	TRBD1	TGTGCCAGCATCCCGGGACAGGGGAACACCGGGGAGCTGTTTTTT	CASIPGQGNTGELFF
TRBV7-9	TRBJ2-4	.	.	TGTGCCAGCAGCTTAGATGGGGCTCTCCAAAACATTCAGTACTTC	CASSLDGALQNIQYF
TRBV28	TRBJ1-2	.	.	TGTGCCAGCAGTGCAGGCTCGAGGGACTATGGCTACACCTTC	CASSAGSRDYGYTF
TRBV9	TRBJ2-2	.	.	TGTGCCAGCAGCCCCGCCAAACTTCTTCTTGACAGGAACACCGGGGAGCTGTTTTTT	CASSPAKLLLDRNTGELFF
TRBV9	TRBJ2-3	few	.	TGTGCCAGCAGCGTAGCGAGCACAGATACGCAGTATTTT	CASSVASTDTQYF
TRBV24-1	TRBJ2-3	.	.	TGTGCCACCAGTGACCCCCCCCGAACTAGCACAGATACGCAGTATTTT	CATSDPPRTSTDTQYF
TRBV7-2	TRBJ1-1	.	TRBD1	TGTGCCAGCAGCCCCTCGGTTGCCAGGGGGCCTGAAGCTTTCTTT	CASSPSVARGPEAFF
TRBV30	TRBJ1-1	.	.	TGTGCCTGGAGTCCCTCGGGAAACACTGAAGCTTTCTTT	CAWSPSGNTEAFF
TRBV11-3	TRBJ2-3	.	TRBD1	TGTGCCAGCAGCCCCATCGGGACAGTTACAGATACGCAGTATTTT	CASSPIGTVTDTQYF
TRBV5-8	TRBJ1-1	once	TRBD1	TGTGCCAGCAGCTTTGGTACAGGGGTCGGGAAAGCTTTCTTT	CASSFGTGVGKAFF
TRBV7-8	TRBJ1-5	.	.	TGTGCCAGCAGCCCACACGGGAGCAGGGCTAGCAATCAGCCCCAGCATTTT	CASSPHGSRASNQPQHF
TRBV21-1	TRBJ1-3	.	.	TGTGCCAGCAGCATCATAGGGACAGGGCTGTCGGAGGCCGAAAACACCATATATTTT	CASSIIGTGLSEAENTIYF
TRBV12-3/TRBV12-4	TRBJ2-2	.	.	TGTGCCAGCAGTTTCCATAACACCGGGGAGCTGTTTTTT	CASSFHNTGELFF
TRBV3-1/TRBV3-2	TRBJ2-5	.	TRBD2	TGTGCCAGCAGCCCGCGACTAGCGGGTACCCAAGAGACCCAGTACTTC	CASSPRLAGTQETQYF
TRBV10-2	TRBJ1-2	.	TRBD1	TGCGCCAGCAGTGCGAGCTTAGGGGGCGGCTATGGCTACACCTTC	CASSASLGGGYGYTF
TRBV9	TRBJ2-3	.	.	TGTGCCAGCAGCGTAGACCCCAGGATTAGCACAGATACGCAGTATTTT	CASSVDPRISTDTQYF
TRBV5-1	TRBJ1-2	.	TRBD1	TGCGCCAGCAGCCACGGACAGGGGGCGGATGGCTACACCTTC	CASSHGQGADGYTF
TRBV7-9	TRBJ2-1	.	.	TGTGCCAGCAGCAAGCCCTATTCTAATGAGCAGTTCTTC	CASSKPYSNEQFF
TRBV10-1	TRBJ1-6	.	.	TGCGCCAGCAGTGTAGAACCGTTCGGTTCACCCCTCCACTTT	CASSVEPFGSPLHF
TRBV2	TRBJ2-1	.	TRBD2	TGTGCCAGCAGCGCCGGGACTAGCGGGTCTAATGAGCAGTTCTTC	CASSAGTSGSNEQFF
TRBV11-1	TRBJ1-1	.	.	TGTGCCAGCAGCTTACGTGGGGAGTTGAACACTGAAGCTTTCTTT	CASSLRGELNTEAFF
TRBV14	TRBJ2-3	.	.	TGTGCCAGCTCCCCCTTCCCCACAGGGAGCACAGATACGCAGTATTTT	CASSPFPTGSTDTQYF
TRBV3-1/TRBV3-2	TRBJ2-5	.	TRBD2	TGTGCCAGCAGCCATCAGCCCTGGACTAGCGGGAGGGGACAAGAGACCCAGTACTTC	CASSHQPWTSGRGQETQYF
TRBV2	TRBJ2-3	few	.	TGTGCCAGCAGGGGCGACGCAGATACGCAGTATTTT	CASRGDADTQYF
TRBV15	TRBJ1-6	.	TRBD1	TGTGCCACCAGCACGAGGACAGGAGTATATAATTCACCCCTCCACTTT	CATSTRTGVYNSPLHF
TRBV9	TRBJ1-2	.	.	TGTGCCAGCAGCGTAGATTTGGGGGGACTCGGCTACACCTTC	CASSVDLGGLGYTF
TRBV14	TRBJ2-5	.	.	TGTGCCAGCAGTCGGGGAGAGGTCCGGGTATCCCAAGAGACCCAGTACTTC	CASSRGEVRVSQETQYF
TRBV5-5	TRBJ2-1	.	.	TGTGCCAGCAGCTTGGAGTATAGGCAGTTCTTC	CASSLEYRQFF